This TCR beta chain was sequenced for a study of a mutant IDH1 vaccine in newly diagnosed glioma. Study-level information: Most had both radiotherapy and temozolomide beforehand; others had only one.

In regard to this clone: Its antigen is unknown.

V lost 3 bases and J lost 2, with 16 bases in between. Germline-derived CDR1 and CDR2 are LNHDA and SQIVND (reference sequence). CDR3 length equals 16 residues. Described time point: week 47, end of study. Each dose delivered 300 ug of mutant IDH1 20-mer peptide subcutaneously with imiquimod. Sequencing used immunoSEQ multiplex PCR; TCRdb keeps in-frame clones, though not all of them. This table has tens of thousands of clones, roughly 77% appearing once. The material was PBMCs, obtained from a glioma patient whose treatment included an IDH1 peptide vaccine. The rearrangement uses TRBV19 and TRBJ2-5; D remains ambiguous. This TCR derives from a man aged 35 to 55 with glioma. The CDR3 sequence: CASSIQAPTRQETQYF. DNA of the CDR3: TGTGCCAGTAGTATTCAGGCACCTACCCGGCAAGAGACCCAGTACTTC.